This passage covers 18 T cell receptor beta chains from one sample sequenced in a study of early T cells in non-severe SARS-CoV-2 infection. Each CDR3 protein gets one entry after TCRdb re-called the 5' RACE reads with MiXCR. The sample consists of roughly 110,000 distinct CDR3 sequences, over 8.5% of them appearing once. Sequencing used whole blood. The receptor source for this set is an adult who was a healthcare worker with PCR-confirmed SARS-CoV-2 infection or an uninfected control (not recorded which).

This clonotype has just a few counts. The chain combines TRBV20-1 with TRBJ2-3, with 12 bases lining up with TRBD2. Germline CDR1 DFQATT, CDR2 SNEGSKA (reference sequence). There are 18 residues in the CDR3. Trimming removed 1 base from V and 0 bases from J; junction bases left unmatched: 8. The CDR3 region is CSARGLAGAPTSTDTQYF. For the CDR3, the DNA is TGCAGTGCTAGAGGACTAGCGGGAGCGCCAACTAGCACAGATACGCAGTATTTT.

This clonotype has a count of ten or more. The CDR3 DNA is TGTGCCAGCAGCTCCTCAGCTGACTATGGCTACACCTTC. The encoded protein is CASSSSADYGYTF. The chain combines TRBV12-3 or TRBV12-4 with TRBJ1-2; D gene unclear. The CDR3 loop spans 13 amino acids. V lost 6 bases and J lost 3, with 11 bases in between.

This clonotype has ten or more counts. The chain recombines TRBV4-1 with TRBJ2-3; 11 positions match TRBD2. Germline V lookup: CDR1 MGHRA, CDR2 YSYEKL. The ends lost 0 bases at V and 9 bases at J; junction bases unmatched: 8. The CDR3 has 16 amino acids. The CDR3 sequence is CASSQDRTSGRDTQYF. The CDR3 DNA reads TGCGCCAGCAGCCAAGATCGAACTAGCGGGAGAGACACGCAGTATTTT.

In its sample, this clonotype was seen many times. This chain connects TRBV5-1 to TRBJ1-3; D is ambiguous. With 0 bases removed from V and 0 bases from J, the gap between germline ends came to 13 bases. CDR1 SGHRS and CDR2 YFSETQ come from the germline V gene. The CDR3 sequence is 17 residues long. The CDR3 DNA is TGCGCCAGCAGCTTGGCCCCCGGGTCGAGCTCTGGAAACACCATATATTTT. Translating it yields CASSLAPGSSSGNTIYF.

This clonotype was counted between two and nine times. J is TRBJ1-5 and V is TRBV6-6, with 7 bases that match TRBD1. Germline loops: CDR1 MNHNY, CDR2 SVGAGI (reference sequence). The CDR3 extends over 12 amino acids. Unmatched junction bases numbered 2, after V lost 6 bases and J lost 6 bases. DNA for the CDR3: TGTGCCAGCAGCCGACAGGGTCAGCCCCAGCATTTT. Its protein is CASSRQGQPQHF.

V gene TRBV12-3 or TRBV12-4 combines with J gene TRBJ2-1, with 7 bases that match TRBD2. V was pared by 5 bases and J by 7 bases, with 8 bases of the junction left unmatched. The CDR3 has 14 amino acids. For the CDR3, the DNA is TGTGCCAGCAGTGCGGTTTGGGGGGGAAATGAGCAGTTCTTC. Translation gives CASSAVWGGNEQFF.

The rearrangement uses TRBV4-1 and TRBJ2-1; 12 nucleotides agree with TRBD2. This CDR3 contains 15 residues. With 0 bases clipped from V and 13 bases from J, the junction kept 7 bases outside the gene matches. Germline CDR1 is MGHRA and CDR2 is YSYEKL. The CDR3 spells CASSQDASGRADQFF. The CDR3 nucleotides are TGCGCCAGCAGCCAAGACGCTAGCGGGAGGGCCGATCAGTTCTTC.

This clonotype was recorded a few times. The J gene is TRBJ2-1, the V gene TRBV6-2 or TRBV6-3, with 7 bases aligning to TRBD2. After removal of 11 bases from V and 2 bases from J, the junction contained 6 bases not matched to a gene. The CDR3 has 13 residues. From germline, CDR1 is MNHEY and CDR2 SVGEGT. The CDR3 here is CAATSEPYNEQFF. The CDR3 nucleotides read TGTGCCGCAACTAGCGAGCCCTACAATGAGCAGTTCTTC.

The chain combines TRBV5-1 with TRBJ2-7; D unclear. In germline, CDR1 is SGHRS, CDR2 YFSETQ. The CDR3 is 11 amino acids. Trimming removed 4 bases from V and 4 bases from J, with 6 bases in between. The chain's CDR3 is CASSQNYEQYF. The CDR3 coding sequence is TGCGCCAGCAGCCAAAATTACGAGCAGTACTTC.

Many counts were recorded for this clonotype. The J gene is TRBJ1-2, the V gene TRBV6-5, with 7 bases matching TRBD1. The V gene's germline CDR1 is MNHEY and CDR2 SVGAGI. V shed 6 bases and J 1 base; nucleotides not matched to a gene: 5. The CDR3 spans 14 residues. The DNA for the CDR3 is TGTGCCAGCAGGCCTGGGACAGATAACTATGGCTACACCTTC. This translates into CASRPGTDNYGYTF.

This clonotype has at least ten counts. This sequence joins TRBV6-4 and TRBJ2-3, with D maybe TRBD2 (6 bases). This CDR3 spans 13 amino acids. Germline V gene lookup returns CDR1 MRHNA and CDR2 SNTAGT. Trimming stripped 5 bases from V and 3 bases from J, with 9 bases between. This chain's CDR3 is CASSTGETDTQYF. CDR3 in DNA: TGTGCCAGCAGTACGGGAGAGACAGATACGCAGTATTTT.

There are many counts of this clonotype. The genes are TRBV7-9 and TRBJ2-5, with D hard to call. The length of the CDR3 is 12 residues. The V gene lost 6 bases and the J gene lost 4 bases, with 9 bases spanning the gap. From germline, CDR1 is SEHNR and CDR2 FQNEAQ (reference sequence). CDR3: CASSVPPETQYF. In DNA form, the CDR3 reads TGTGCCAGCAGTGTGCCCCCAGAGACCCAGTACTTC.

The chain uses TRBV28 and TRBJ2-1, with 16 bases lining up with TRBD2. Germline values: CDR1 MDHEN, CDR2 SYDVKM. Trimming removed 3 bases from V and 8 bases from J; junction bases left unmatched: 16. This CDR3 has 20 amino acids. In nucleotides, the CDR3 is TGTGCCAGCAGTTTGCATTGGGGACTAGCGGGAGGGGAGGATATCGATGAGCAGTTCTTC. It specifies CASSLHWGLAGGEDIDEQFF.

This clonotype was seen only a few times. The gene calls are TRBV28 and TRBJ1-5, with D unclear. Germline CDR1 is MDHEN and CDR2 is SYDVKM. The V gene lost 7 bases and the J gene lost 3 bases, with 16 bases spanning the gap. The CDR3 contains 15 residues. The CDR3 region is CASNWAVEFNQPQHF. CDR3 in DNA: TGTGCCAGCAATTGGGCAGTAGAATTCAATCAGCCCCAGCATTTT.

This clonotype was picked up a small number of times. J is TRBJ2-5 and V is TRBV6-6; D perhaps matches TRBD2 (5 bases). CDR1 is MNHNY and CDR2 is SVGAGI in the germline V gene (reference sequence). The V end lost 2 bases, the J end lost 4 bases, and 11 bases lay between the germline ends. The CDR3 loop spans 14 amino acids. This CDR3 reads CASSYQLARETQYF. The CDR3 bases are TGTGCCAGCAGTTACCAGCTAGCTCGAGAGACCCAGTACTTC.

This clonotype was counted many times. This chain connects TRBV9 to TRBJ2-1, with D uncertain. In germline, CDR1 is SGDLS, CDR2 YYNGEE. V dropped 4 bases and J dropped 7 bases, with 12 bases sitting between them. The CDR3 contains 13 residues. The CDR3 loop is CASSPAPRNEQFF. DNA for the CDR3: TGTGCCAGCAGCCCTGCGCCACGGAATGAGCAGTTCTTC.

The chain carries TRBV7-2 and TRBJ2-2; tentatively, D is TRBD1 or TRBD2 (5 bases each). The V gene lost 4 bases and the J gene lost 8 bases, with 17 bases spanning the gap. Looked up from germline, CDR1 is SGHTA and CDR2 is FQGNSA. The CDR3 is 15 amino acids. CDR3 loop: CASSSTGTPGGELFF. The CDR3 DNA reads TGTGCCAGCAGCTCGACCGGGACCCCGGGTGGGGAGCTGTTTTTT.

This sequence joins TRBV5-4 and TRBJ2-7, with D perhaps being TRBD1 or TRBD2 (5 bases each). V lost 1 base and J 6 bases, leaving 14 bases between the germline ends. This CDR3 comprises 14 residues. From germline, CDR1 is SGHNT and CDR2 YYREEE (reference sequence). CDR3 amino acids: CASSLLAGSLEQYF. The DNA of the CDR3 is TGTGCCAGCAGCTTGTTGGCAGGGAGTCTCGAGCAGTACTTC.